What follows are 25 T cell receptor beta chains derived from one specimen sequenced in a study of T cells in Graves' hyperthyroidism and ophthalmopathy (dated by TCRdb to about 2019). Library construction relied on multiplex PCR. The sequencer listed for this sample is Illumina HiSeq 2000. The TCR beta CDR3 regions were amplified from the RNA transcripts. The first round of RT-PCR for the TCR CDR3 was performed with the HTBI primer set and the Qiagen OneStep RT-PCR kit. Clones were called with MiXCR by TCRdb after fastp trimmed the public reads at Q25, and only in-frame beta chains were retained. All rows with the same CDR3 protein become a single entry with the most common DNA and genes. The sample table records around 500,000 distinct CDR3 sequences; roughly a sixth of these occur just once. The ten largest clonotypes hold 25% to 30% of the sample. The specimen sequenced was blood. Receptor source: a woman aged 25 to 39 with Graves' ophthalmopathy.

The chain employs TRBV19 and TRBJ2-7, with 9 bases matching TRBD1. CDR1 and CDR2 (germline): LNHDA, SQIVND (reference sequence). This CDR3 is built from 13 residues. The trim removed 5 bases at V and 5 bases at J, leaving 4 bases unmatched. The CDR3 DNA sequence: TGTGCCAGTAGTGTAACAGGGGGCAACGAGCAGTACTTC. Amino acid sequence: CASSVTGGNEQYF. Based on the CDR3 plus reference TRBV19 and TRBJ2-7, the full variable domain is DGGITQSPKYLFRKEGQNVTLSCEQNLNHDAMYWYRQDPGQGLRLIYYSQIVNDFQKGDIAEGYSVSREKKESFPLTVTSAQKNPTAFYLCASSVTGGNEQYFGPGTRLTVT.

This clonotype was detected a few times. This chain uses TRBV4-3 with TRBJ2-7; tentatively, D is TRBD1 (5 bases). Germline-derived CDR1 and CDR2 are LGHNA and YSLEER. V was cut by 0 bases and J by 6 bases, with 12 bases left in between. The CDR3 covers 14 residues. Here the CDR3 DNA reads TGCGCCAGCAGCCAAGATTCAAGGGGTGGCGAGCAGTACTTC. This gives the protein CASSQDSRGGEQYF.

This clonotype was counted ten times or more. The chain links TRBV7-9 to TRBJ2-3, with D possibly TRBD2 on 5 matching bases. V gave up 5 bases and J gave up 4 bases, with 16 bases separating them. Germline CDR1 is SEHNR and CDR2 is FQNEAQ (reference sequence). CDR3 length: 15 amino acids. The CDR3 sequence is CASSRREPLADTQYF. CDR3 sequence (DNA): TGTGCCAGCAGCCGCCGGGAACCACTGGCAGATACGCAGTATTTT.

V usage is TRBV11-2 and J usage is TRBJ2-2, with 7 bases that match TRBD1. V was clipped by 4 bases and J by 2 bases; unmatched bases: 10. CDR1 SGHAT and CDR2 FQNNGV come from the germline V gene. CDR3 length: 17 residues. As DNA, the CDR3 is TGTGCCAGCAGCTCCACGACCGGGACAGTTAACACCGGGGAGCTGTTTTTT. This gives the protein CASSSTTGTVNTGELFF.

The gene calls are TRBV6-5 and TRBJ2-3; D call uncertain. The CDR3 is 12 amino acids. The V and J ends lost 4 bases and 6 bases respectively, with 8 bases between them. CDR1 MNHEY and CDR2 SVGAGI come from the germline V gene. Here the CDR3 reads CASSSSIDTQYF. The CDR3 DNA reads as TGTGCCAGCAGTTCCAGCATTGATACGCAGTATTTT.

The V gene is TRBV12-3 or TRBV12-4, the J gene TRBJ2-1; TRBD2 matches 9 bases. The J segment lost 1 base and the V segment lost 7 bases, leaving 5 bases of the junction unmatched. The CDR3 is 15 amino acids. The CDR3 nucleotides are TGTGCCAGCATCATTACTAGCGGGTCCTACAATGAGCAGTTCTTC. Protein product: CASIITSGSYNEQFF.

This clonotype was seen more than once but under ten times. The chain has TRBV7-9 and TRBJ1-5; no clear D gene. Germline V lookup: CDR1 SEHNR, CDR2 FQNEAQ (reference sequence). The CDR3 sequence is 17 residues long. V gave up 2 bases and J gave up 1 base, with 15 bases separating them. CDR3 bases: TGTGCCAGCAGCTTACTTGGGGTGAACCGAAGCAATCAGCCCCAGCATTTT. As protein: CASSLLGVNRSNQPQHF.

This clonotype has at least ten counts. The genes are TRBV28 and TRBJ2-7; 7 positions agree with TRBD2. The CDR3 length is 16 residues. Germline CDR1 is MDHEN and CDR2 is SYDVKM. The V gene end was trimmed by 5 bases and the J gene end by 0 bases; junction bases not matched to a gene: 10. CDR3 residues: CASSPPRGSSSYEQYF. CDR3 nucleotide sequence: TGTGCCAGCAGTCCCCCTCGCGGGAGTTCCTCCTACGAGCAGTACTTC.

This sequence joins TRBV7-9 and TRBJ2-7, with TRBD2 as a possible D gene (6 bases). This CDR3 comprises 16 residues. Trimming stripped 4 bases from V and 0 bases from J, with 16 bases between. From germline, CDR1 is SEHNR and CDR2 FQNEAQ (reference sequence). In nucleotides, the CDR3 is TGTGCCAGCAGCTCAAACACCTTAGCGGCCTCCTACGAGCAGTACTTC. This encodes CASSSNTLAASYEQYF. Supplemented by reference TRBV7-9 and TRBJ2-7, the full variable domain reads DTGVSQNPRHKITKRGQNVTFRCDPISEHNRLYWYRQTLGQGPEFLTYFQNEAQLEKSRLLSDRFSAERPKGSFSTLEIQRTEQGDSAMYLCASSSNTLAASYEQYFGPGTRLTVT.

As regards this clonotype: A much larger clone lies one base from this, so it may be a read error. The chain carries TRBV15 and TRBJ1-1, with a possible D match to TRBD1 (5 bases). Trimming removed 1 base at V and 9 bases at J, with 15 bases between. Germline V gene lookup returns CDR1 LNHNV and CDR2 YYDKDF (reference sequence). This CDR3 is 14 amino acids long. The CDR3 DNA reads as TGTGCCACCAGCAGAGTACCCCAGGGCGGTAAAGCTTTCTTT. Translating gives CATSRVPQGGKAFF.

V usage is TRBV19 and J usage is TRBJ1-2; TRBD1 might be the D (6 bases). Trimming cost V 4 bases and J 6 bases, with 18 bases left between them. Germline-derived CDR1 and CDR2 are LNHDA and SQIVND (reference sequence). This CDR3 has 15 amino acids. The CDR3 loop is CASSNLRQVEDGYTF. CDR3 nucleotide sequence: TGTGCCAGTAGTAACTTACGACAGGTTGAGGATGGCTACACCTTC.

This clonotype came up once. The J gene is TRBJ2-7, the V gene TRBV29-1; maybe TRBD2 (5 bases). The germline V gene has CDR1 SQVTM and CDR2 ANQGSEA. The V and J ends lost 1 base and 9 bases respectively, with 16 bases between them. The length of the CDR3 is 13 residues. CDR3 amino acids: CSVEASIGGAQYF. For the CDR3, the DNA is TGCAGCGTTGAAGCCTCAATTGGAGGCGCGCAGTACTTC.

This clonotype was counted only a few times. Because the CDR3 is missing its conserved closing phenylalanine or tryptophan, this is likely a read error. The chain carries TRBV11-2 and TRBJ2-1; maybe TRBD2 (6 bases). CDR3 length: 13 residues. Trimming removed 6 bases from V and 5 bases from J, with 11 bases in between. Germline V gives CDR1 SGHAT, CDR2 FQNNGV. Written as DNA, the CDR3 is TGTGCCAGCAGTGACGGGACTCACAATGAGCAGTTCCTC. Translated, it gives CASSDGTHNEQFL.

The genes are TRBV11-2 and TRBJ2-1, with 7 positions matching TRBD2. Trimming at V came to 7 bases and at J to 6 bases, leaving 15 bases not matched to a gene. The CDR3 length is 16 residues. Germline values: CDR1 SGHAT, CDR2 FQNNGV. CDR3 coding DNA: TGTGCCAGCACCTCAACGCCGGCTAGCGGATTCAATGAGCAGTTCTTC. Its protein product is CASTSTPASGFNEQFF.

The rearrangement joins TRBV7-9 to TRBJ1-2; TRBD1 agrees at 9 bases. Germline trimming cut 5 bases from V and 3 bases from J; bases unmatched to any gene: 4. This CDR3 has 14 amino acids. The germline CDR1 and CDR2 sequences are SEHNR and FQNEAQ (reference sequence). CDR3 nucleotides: TGTGCCAGCAGCCGGGACAGGGTGGACTATGGCTACACCTTC. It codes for CASSRDRVDYGYTF.

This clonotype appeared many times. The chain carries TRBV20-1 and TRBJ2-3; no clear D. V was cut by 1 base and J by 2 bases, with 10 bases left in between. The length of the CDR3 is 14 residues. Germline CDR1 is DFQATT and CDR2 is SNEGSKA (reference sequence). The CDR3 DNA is TGCAGTGCTAGAGTTGGCGGAGCCACAGATACGCAGTATTTT. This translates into CSARVGGATDTQYF.

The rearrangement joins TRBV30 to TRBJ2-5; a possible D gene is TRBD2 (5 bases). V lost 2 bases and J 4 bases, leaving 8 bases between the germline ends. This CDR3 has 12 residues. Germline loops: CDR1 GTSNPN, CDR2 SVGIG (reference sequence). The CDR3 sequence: CAWSLGRETQYF. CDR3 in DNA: TGTGCCTGGAGTCTGGGGAGAGAGACCCAGTACTTC.

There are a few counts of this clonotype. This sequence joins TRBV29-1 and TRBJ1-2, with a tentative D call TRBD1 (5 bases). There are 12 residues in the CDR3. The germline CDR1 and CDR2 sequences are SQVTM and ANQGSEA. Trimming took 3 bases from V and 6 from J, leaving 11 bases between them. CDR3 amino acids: CSVDSAGNGYTF. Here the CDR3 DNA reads TGCAGCGTTGATAGTGCAGGGAATGGCTACACCTTC. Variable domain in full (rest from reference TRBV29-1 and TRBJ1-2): SAVISQKPSRDICQRGTSLTIQCQVDSQVTMMFWYRQQPGQSLTLIATANQGSEATYESGFVIDKFPISRPNLTFSTLTVSNMSPEDSSIYLCSVDSAGNGYTFGSGTRLTVV.

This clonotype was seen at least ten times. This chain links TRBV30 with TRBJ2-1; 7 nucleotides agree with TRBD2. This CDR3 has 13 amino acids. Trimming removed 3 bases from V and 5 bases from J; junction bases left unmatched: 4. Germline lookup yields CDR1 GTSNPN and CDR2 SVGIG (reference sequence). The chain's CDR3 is CAWRLAEDNEQFF. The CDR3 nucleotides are TGTGCCTGGAGGCTAGCGGAGGACAATGAGCAGTTCTTC.

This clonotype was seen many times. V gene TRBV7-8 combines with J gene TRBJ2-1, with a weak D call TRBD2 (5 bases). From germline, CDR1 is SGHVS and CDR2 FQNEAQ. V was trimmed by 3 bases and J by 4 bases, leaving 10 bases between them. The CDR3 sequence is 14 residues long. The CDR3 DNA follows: TGTGCCAGCAGCTTGTCACTAGGGTACAATGAGCAGTTCTTC. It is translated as CASSLSLGYNEQFF.

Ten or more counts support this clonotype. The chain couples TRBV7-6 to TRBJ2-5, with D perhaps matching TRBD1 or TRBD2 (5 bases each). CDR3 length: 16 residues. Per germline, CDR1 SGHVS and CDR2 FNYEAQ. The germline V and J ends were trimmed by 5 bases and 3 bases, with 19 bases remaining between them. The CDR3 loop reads CASSQYEGSPKETQYF. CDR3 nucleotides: TGTGCCAGCAGCCAATATGAGGGGTCACCGAAAGAGACCCAGTACTTC.

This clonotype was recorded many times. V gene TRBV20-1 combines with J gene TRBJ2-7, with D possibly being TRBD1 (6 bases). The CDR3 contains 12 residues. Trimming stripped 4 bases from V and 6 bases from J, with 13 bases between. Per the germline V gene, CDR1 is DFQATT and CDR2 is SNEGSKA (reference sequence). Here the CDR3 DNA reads TGCAGTGCTATCGCCAGGGGTGGCGAGCAGTACTTC. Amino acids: CSAIARGGEQYF.

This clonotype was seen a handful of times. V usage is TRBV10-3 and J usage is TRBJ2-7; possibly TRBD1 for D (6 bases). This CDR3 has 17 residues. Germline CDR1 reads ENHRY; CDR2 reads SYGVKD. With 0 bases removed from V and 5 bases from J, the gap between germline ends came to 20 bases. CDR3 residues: CAISESWGLRLTDEQYF. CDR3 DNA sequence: TGTGCCATCAGTGAGTCTTGGGGGCTTCGCCTGACGGACGAGCAGTACTTC.

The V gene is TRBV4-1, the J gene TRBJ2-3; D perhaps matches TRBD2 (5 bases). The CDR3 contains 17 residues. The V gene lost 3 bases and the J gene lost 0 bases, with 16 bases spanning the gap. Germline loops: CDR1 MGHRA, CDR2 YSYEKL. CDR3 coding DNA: TGCGCCAGCAGCCACGCGCCCAGCGGTACTAGCACAGATACGCAGTATTTT. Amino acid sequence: CASSHAPSGTSTDTQYF.

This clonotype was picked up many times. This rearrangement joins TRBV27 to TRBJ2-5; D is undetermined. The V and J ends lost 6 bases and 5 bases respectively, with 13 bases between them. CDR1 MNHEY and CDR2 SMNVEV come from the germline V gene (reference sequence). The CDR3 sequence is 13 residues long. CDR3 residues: CASREELGETQYF. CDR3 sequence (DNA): TGTGCCAGCAGGGAAGAGCTCGGGGAGACCCAGTACTTC.